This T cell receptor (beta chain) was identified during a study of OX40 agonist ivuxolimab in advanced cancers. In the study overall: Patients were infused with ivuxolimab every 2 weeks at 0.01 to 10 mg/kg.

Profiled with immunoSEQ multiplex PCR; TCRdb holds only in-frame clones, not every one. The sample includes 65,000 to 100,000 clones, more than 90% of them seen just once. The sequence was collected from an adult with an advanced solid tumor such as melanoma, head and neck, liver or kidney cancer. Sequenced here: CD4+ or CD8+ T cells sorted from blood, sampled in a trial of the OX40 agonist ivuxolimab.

CDR3 nucleotides: TGCAGCGTTACCACAGGGGGCGGGGGTCAGCCCCAGCATTTT. This encodes CSVTTGGGGQPQHF. The chain employs TRBV29-1 and TRBJ1-5; 9 bases map to TRBD1. This CDR3 region has 14 residues. Trimming at V came to 5 bases and at J to 6 bases, leaving 8 bases not matched to a gene. CDR1 SQVTM and CDR2 ANQGSEA come from the germline V gene. The whole variable domain, filled in from reference TRBV29-1 and TRBJ1-5, reads SAVISQKPSRDICQRGTSLTIQCQVDSQVTMMFWYRQQPGQSLTLIATANQGSEATYESGFVIDKFPISRPNLTFSTLTVSNMSPEDSSIYLCSVTTGGGGQPQHFGDGTRLSIL.